This TCR beta chain was recovered during a study of blood T cell repertoires in COVID-19. The CDR3 extends over 16 amino acids. The ends lost 4 bases at V and 7 bases at J; junction bases unmatched: 7. CDR1 SGHRS and CDR2 YFSETQ come from the germline V gene. Here immunoSEQ multiplex PCR was the method, and the copy in TCRdb shows in-frame clones only, minus some. The sample has some 250,000 clones; approximately 84% are singletons. The sequencing input was PBMCs or T cells enriched from blood (not recorded which). V usage is TRBV5-1 and J usage is TRBJ2-1, with 14 nucleotides matching TRBD2. This receptor was identified in a woman aged 40 to 50 with acute COVID-19. The CDR3 region is CASSTGTSGRRNEQFF. CDR3 DNA sequence: TGCGCCAGCAGCACGGGGACTAGCGGGAGAAGGAATGAGCAGTTCTTC. Drawing the rest from reference TRBV5-1 and TRBJ2-1, the complete variable domain is KAGVTQTPRYLIKTRGQQVTLSCSPISGHRSVSWYQQTPGQGLQFLFEYFSETQRNKGNFPGRFSGRQFSNSRSEMNVSTLELGDSALYLCASSTGTSGRRNEQFFGPGTRLTVL.